Presented here are 8 T cell receptor beta chains from one specimen sequenced in a study of PD-1 blockade in classical Hodgkin lymphoma. There was relapse after autologous stem cell transplantation in every patient, and there was variation in brentuximab vedotin exposure. Researchers used magnetic negative selection to pull out pure CD4+ T cells from thawed PBMCs. This table comes from immunoSEQ multiplex PCR, and its TCRdb copy is limited to in-frame clones, with some not included. The table includes over 25,000 clones, around three quarters detected once. Source: CD4+ T cells from blood, taken at baseline. These receptors were obtained from a human donor with classical Hodgkin lymphoma.

The gene calls are TRBV15 and TRBJ1-3; no definite D call. CDR1 is LNHNV, CDR2 YYDKDF, per germline (reference sequence). The CDR3 extends over 14 amino acids. Between the trimmed V and J ends, which lost 0 bases and 4 bases, there was a span of 7 bases. DNA of the CDR3: TGTGCCACCAGCAGAGATTTATCCGGAAACACCATATATTTT. Its translation is CATSRDLSGNTIYF.

The CDR3 nucleotides read TGTGCCAGCAGCGCTGGCTTCGGGGTAGGCGAGACCCAGTACTTC. Translation gives CASSAGFGVGETQYF. This sequence joins TRBV7-9 and TRBJ2-5; the D gene is possibly TRBD2 (5 bases). V was shortened by 5 bases and J by 5 bases, with 18 bases between the two germline ends. Germline CDR1 reads SEHNR; CDR2 reads FQNEAQ (reference sequence). The CDR3 consists of 15 residues. Full variable domain (remainder filled in from reference TRBV7-9 and TRBJ2-5): DTGVSQNPRHKITKRGQNVTFRCDPISEHNRLYWYRQTLGQGPEFLTYFQNEAQLEKSRLLSDRFSAERPKGSFSTLEIQRTEQGDSAMYLCASSAGFGVGETQYFGPGTRLLVL.

The rearrangement links TRBV18 to TRBJ1-5; D remains ambiguous. CDR3 length: 13 residues. The V end lost 3 bases, the J end lost 6 bases, and 9 bases lay between the germline ends. Germline V gives CDR1 KGHSH, CDR2 LQKENI. The CDR3 DNA sequence: TGTGCCAGCTCACCCGAGCGGACTCAGCCCCAGCATTTT. Protein product: CASSPERTQPQHF. The whole variable domain, remainder taken from reference TRBV18 and TRBJ1-5, is NAGVMQNPRHLVRRRGQEARLRCSPMKGHSHVYWYRQLPEEGLKFMVYLQKENIIDESGMPKERFSAEFPKEGPSILRIQQVVRGDSAAYFCASSPERTQPQHFGDGTRLSIL.

The genes are TRBV18 and TRBJ2-1; 9 bases fit TRBD2. Looked up from germline, CDR1 is KGHSH and CDR2 is LQKENI. The V gene end was trimmed by 8 bases and the J gene end by 15 bases; junction bases not matched to a gene: 14. The CDR3 extends over 13 amino acids. The CDR3 region is CASQNSGGFQGFF. CDR3 sequence (DNA): TGTGCCAGCCAAAATAGCGGGGGATTCCAGGGGTTCTTC.

This CDR3 is CASSLGPSGRDTQYF. CDR3 coding DNA: TGCGCCAGCAGCTTGGGCCCTAGCGGCCGGGATACGCAGTATTTT. V is TRBV5-1 and J is TRBJ2-3; 7 bases match TRBD2. The V segment lost 0 bases and the J segment 6 bases; nucleotides outside the gene matches: 7. Germline loops: CDR1 SGHRS, CDR2 YFSETQ. This CDR3 comprises 15 residues. The variable domain in full, with the rest retrieved from reference TRBV5-1 and TRBJ2-3, is KAGVTQTPRYLIKTRGQQVTLSCSPISGHRSVSWYQQTPGQGLQFLFEYFSETQRNKGNFPGRFSGRQFSNSRSEMNVSTLELGDSALYLCASSLGPSGRDTQYFGPGTRLTVL.

The chain employs TRBV5-5 and TRBJ2-2; D is ambiguous. The CDR3 consists of 15 residues. Germline V gene data show CDR1 as SGHKS and CDR2 as YYEKEE (reference sequence). V was clipped by 4 bases and J by 4 bases, with 14 bases between them. The CDR3 DNA reads TGTGCCAGCAGCCGTCGGGCAGAAATCACCGGGGAGCTGTTTTTT. It translates to CASSRRAEITGELFF.

This clone is a singleton in its sample. The rearrangement links TRBV19 to TRBJ1-6; D gene uncertain. CDR1 and CDR2 (germline): LNHDA, SQIVND (reference sequence). Trimming took 2 bases from V and 7 from J, leaving 18 bases between them. The length of the CDR3 is 17 residues. Written as DNA, the CDR3 is TGTGCCAGTAGTATAACGATCGGCTCGGGCCCAAATTCACCCCTCCACTTT. This gives the protein CASSITIGSGPNSPLHF.

The CDR3 sequence: CASSLIRDTGPYEQYF. The CDR3 coding sequence is TGTGCCAGCAGCTTGATACGGGACACCGGCCCCTACGAGCAGTACTTC. This chain links TRBV5-6 with TRBJ2-7; D possibly corresponds to TRBD1 (6 bases). Trimming stripped 1 base from V and 2 bases from J, with 16 bases between. This CDR3 spans 16 amino acids. Germline V gives CDR1 SGHDT, CDR2 YYEEEE.